This passage covers 18 T cell receptor beta chains from one sample sequenced in a study of T-cell reconstitution after alpha-beta-depleted transplantation in children. As it was prepared, the TCRbeta library received unique molecular identifiers. A single record per CDR3 protein comes from TCRdb applying MiXCR to the PCR reads. This sample has 550,000 to 800,000 distinct CDR3 sequences, with about an eighth found just once. Specimen: PBMCs, collected before TCRalphabeta/CD19-depleted stem cell transplant. These receptors all come from a girl aged 2 to 9 with congenital amegakaryocytic thrombocytopenia, due to receive a stem cell transplant.

V is TRBV20-1 and J is TRBJ1-4, with TRBD1 matching 9 bases. Germline CDR1 DFQATT, CDR2 SNEGSKA (reference sequence). The CDR3 loop spans 15 amino acids. V trimming: 0 bases; J trimming: 7 bases; junction bases outside the gene matches: 6. DNA for the CDR3: TGCAGTGCTAGAGACGACAGGGGGGGGGGTGAAAAACTGTTTTTT. Encoded protein: CSARDDRGGGEKLFF.

To note about this clonotype: A single base separates this from a much larger clone, so it may be a read error. This chain links TRBV5-1 with TRBJ2-2, with D perhaps being TRBD1 or TRBD2 (5 bases each). Germline V gene sequence: CDR1 SGHRS, CDR2 YFSETQ. The CDR3 loop spans 16 amino acids. CDR3 nucleotide sequence: TGCGTCAGCAGCTTGTACGGGGCTACGAACACCGGGGAGCTGTTTTTT. This encodes CVSSLYGATNTGELFF.

This clonotype occurred many times. The chain has TRBV6-1 and TRBJ2-2; weak D call: TRBD1 (5 bases). The germline V and J ends were trimmed by 7 bases and 4 bases, with 10 bases remaining between them. This CDR3 is 13 amino acids long. Germline V gives CDR1 MNHNS, CDR2 SASEGT. Here the CDR3 reads CASNPTATGELFF. Written as DNA, the CDR3 is TGTGCCAGCAACCCGACAGCCACCGGGGAGCTGTTTTTT.

V is TRBV5-1 and J is TRBJ2-6; D not resolved. Germline-derived CDR1 and CDR2 are SGHRS and YFSETQ. V dropped 5 bases and J dropped 1 base, with 10 bases sitting between them. The CDR3 extends over 15 amino acids. The CDR3 reads CASRSSHSGANVLTF. The CDR3 nucleotides are TGCGCCAGCAGATCGAGCCATTCTGGGGCCAACGTCCTGACTTTC.

The sample holds many counts of this clonotype. This chain connects TRBV20-1 to TRBJ2-7; 10 nucleotides agree with TRBD2. Germline CDR1 is DFQATT and CDR2 is SNEGSKA (reference sequence). Trimming took 6 bases from V and 2 from J; bases not matched to a gene: 16. The CDR3 length is 17 residues. CDR3 sequence reads: CSAIRRKREGFAYEQYF. The CDR3 DNA is TGCAGTGCCATACGGCGGAAGCGGGAGGGATTTGCCTACGAGCAGTACTTC.

The sample holds a few counts of this clonotype. The chain recombines TRBV29-1 with TRBJ1-1; D gene ambiguous. The CDR3 consists of 13 residues. The germline V gene has CDR1 SQVTM and CDR2 ANQGSEA. V was trimmed by 1 base and J by 11 bases, leaving 17 bases between them. CDR3 sequence reads: CSVEGLRERWAFF. The DNA of the CDR3 is TGCAGCGTTGAAGGCTTAAGGGAAAGGTGGGCTTTCTTT.

This chain uses TRBV5-1 with TRBJ2-7; TRBD2 matches 7 bases. The germline CDR1 and CDR2 sequences are SGHRS and YFSETQ. With V trimmed by 3 bases and J by 0 bases, 18 bases remained unmatched. The CDR3 runs to 19 residues. For the CDR3, the DNA is TGCGCCAGCAGCTCTCCCCTTATAGCGGGCGCAACTATCTCCTACGAGCAGTACTTC. Translation: CASSSPLIAGATISYEQYF.

This clonotype appeared many times. This chain uses TRBV20-1 with TRBJ1-1; D possibly corresponds to TRBD1 (6 bases). Per germline, CDR1 DFQATT and CDR2 SNEGSKA (reference sequence). With 3 bases removed from V and 4 bases from J, the gap between germline ends came to 15 bases. The CDR3 is made up of 14 amino acids. The CDR3 region is CSARGGARGTEAFF. CDR3 coding DNA: TGCAGTGCTAGGGGGGGGGCGCGGGGCACTGAAGCTTTCTTT.

This clonotype was counted many times. The genes are TRBV29-1 and TRBJ1-1; no definite D call. The CDR3 runs 13 residues. With 5 bases removed from V and 0 bases from J, the gap between germline ends came to 10 bases. CDR1 SQVTM and CDR2 ANQGSEA come from the germline V gene. CDR3 loop: CSVPPTVNTEAFF. CDR3 DNA sequence: TGCAGCGTTCCCCCGACGGTGAACACTGAAGCTTTCTTT.

A note on this clonotype: This clone may be a read error of a much larger clone one base away. V and J are TRBV20-1 and TRBJ2-3; the D gene is possibly TRBD1 (6 bases). This CDR3 region has 16 residues. CDR1 is DFQATT and CDR2 is SNEGSKA in the germline V gene (reference sequence). The CDR3 loop is CSVRDGRQVSTDTQYF. In nucleotides, the CDR3 is TGCAGTGTTAGAGATGGACGACAGGTTAGCACAGATACGCAGTATTTT.

Many counts were recorded for this clonotype. The chain employs TRBV20-1 and TRBJ2-1, with 11 positions matching TRBD2. V lost 3 bases and J lost 9; bases outside the gene matches: 7. The length of the CDR3 is 14 residues. Germline-derived CDR1 and CDR2 are DFQATT and SNEGSKA (reference sequence). CDR3 residues: CSARPGTSGFEQFF. CDR3 coding DNA: TGCAGTGCTAGGCCCGGGACTAGCGGCTTTGAGCAGTTCTTC.

V and J are TRBV29-1 and TRBJ2-3; no reliable D call. The CDR3 spans 11 residues. Germline CDR1 and CDR2: SQVTM and ANQGSEA. The germline V and J ends were trimmed by 6 bases and 7 bases, with 11 bases remaining between them. DNA of the CDR3: TGCAGCGTCGGGTTTATCAATACGCAGTATTTT. Its translation: CSVGFINTQYF.

This clonotype was seen repeatedly, ten times or more. The chain uses TRBV29-1 and TRBJ1-1, with D possibly being TRBD1 (5 bases). The CDR3 has 14 residues. The germline V and J ends were trimmed by 3 bases and 0 bases, with 11 bases remaining between them. CDR1 and CDR2 (germline): SQVTM, ANQGSEA. The CDR3 bases are TGCAGCGTTGAGGGGCAGCCCATGAACACTGAAGCTTTCTTT. This translates into CSVEGQPMNTEAFF. The variable domain in full, completed from reference TRBV29-1 and TRBJ1-1, reads SAVISQKPSRDICQRGTSLTIQCQVDSQVTMMFWYRQQPGQSLTLIATANQGSEATYESGFVIDKFPISRPNLTFSTLTVSNMSPEDSSIYLCSVEGQPMNTEAFFGQGTRLTVV.

This clonotype has ten or more counts. This chain uses TRBV12-3 or TRBV12-4 with TRBJ2-1; TRBD1 might be the D (6 bases). The CDR3 spans 15 residues. Trimming pared 6 bases from V and 1 base from J, leaving 13 bases between. The CDR3, as DNA: TGTGCCAGCAGCCCACAGGGTGGTTCCTACAATGAGCAGTTCTTC. Residues: CASSPQGGSYNEQFF.

This clonotype was seen ten or more times. The rearrangement joins TRBV6-5 to TRBJ2-1, with 7 bases that match TRBD2. V dropped 6 bases and J dropped 12; count of bases not matched to a gene: 11. The germline V gene has CDR1 MNHEY and CDR2 SVGAGI. The CDR3 loop spans 13 amino acids. CDR3 in amino acids: CASSQGSIAGQFF. CDR3 DNA sequence: TGTGCCAGCAGCCAAGGGTCCATAGCGGGGCAGTTCTTC.

The V call is TRBV12-3 or TRBV12-4, the J call TRBJ2-7; maybe TRBD2 (6 bases). With 9 bases removed from V and 5 bases from J, the gap between germline ends came to 17 bases. CDR3 size: 13 residues. The CDR3 bases are TGTGCCAGTTCCCCCGGACTACCGGACGAGCAGTACTTC. Its translation: CASSPGLPDEQYF.

This clonotype was seen at least ten times. Germline and junction disagree at one end, which may indicate a read error. The chain uses TRBV12-3 or TRBV12-4 and TRBJ2-7; the match to TRBD1 covers 9 bases. CDR3 length: 17 amino acids. This CDR3 is CASSHLRTGERGYEQYF. In nucleotides, the CDR3 is TGTGCCAGCAGTCACCTGAGGACAGGGGAAAGGGGCTACGAGCAGTATTTC.

This clonotype was detected a few times. This chain connects TRBV12-3 or TRBV12-4 to TRBJ2-1, with 9 bases that match TRBD2. The trim removed 8 bases at V and 5 bases at J, leaving 7 bases unmatched. There are 14 residues in the CDR3. CDR3 DNA sequence: TGTGCCAGCCTGTCGGGACTAGCCCACAATGAGCAGTTCTTC. Translating gives CASLSGLAHNEQFF.